These 16 T cell receptor beta chains were sequenced from one sample in a study of blood T cell repertoires in COVID-19. Clones were read by immunoSEQ multiplex PCR, and TCRdb kept only the in-frame ones, dropping some. The table shows tens of thousands of clones, with around 90% occurring only once. The sample comprised peripheral blood. These TCRs come from a human donor in a cohort sampled during active COVID-19.

V gene TRBV7-9 combines with J gene TRBJ1-2; no clear D. The ends were cut back, 0 bases at V and 7 bases at J, with 6 bases in the middle. This CDR3 region has 12 residues. Germline V gene sequence: CDR1 SEHNR, CDR2 FQNEAQ (reference sequence). CDR3 region: CASSLARGGYTF. In nucleotides, the CDR3 is TGTGCCAGCAGCTTAGCCCGGGGTGGCTACACCTTC.

The chain uses TRBV24-1 and TRBJ2-1; 7 bases match TRBD2. The CDR3 is 15 residues long. V lost 4 bases, J lost 10 bases, and 12 bases stayed unmatched. Germline CDR1 is KGHDR and CDR2 is SFDVKD. The CDR3: CATSENSGRVEEQFF. In DNA form, the CDR3 reads TGTGCCACCAGTGAGAATAGCGGGCGTGTAGAAGAGCAGTTCTTC.

The chain joins TRBV6-4 to TRBJ1-1; tentatively, D is TRBD1 (5 bases). V lost 5 bases to trimming and J lost 1 base, with 8 bases between them. The CDR3 spans 13 residues. Per the germline V gene, CDR1 is MRHNA and CDR2 is SNTAGT. DNA for the CDR3: TGTGCCAGCAGTCTCGACAGGAACACTGAAGCTTTCTTT. Translating gives CASSLDRNTEAFF.

This clone was seen more than once but under ten times. Its ends do not fully match the called genes, so a read error is possible. This chain connects TRBV4-3 to TRBJ2-7; 7 bases map to TRBD2. The CDR3 has 14 amino acids. In germline, CDR1 is LGHNA, CDR2 YSLEER. CDR3 loop: CASSPLRLATYSDF. CDR3 DNA sequence: TGCGCCAGCAGCCCCCTCAGACTAGCCACTTATTCAGACTTC.

The chain carries TRBV28 and TRBJ1-1; D remains unclear. The CDR3 runs 12 residues. Trimming took off 6 bases at V and 3 bases at J, with 8 bases between the two ends. CDR1 and CDR2 (germline): MDHEN, SYDVKM. CDR3 region: CASRVGDTEAFF. The CDR3 bases are TGTGCCAGCAGAGTCGGGGACACTGAAGCTTTCTTT. The whole variable domain, remainder taken from reference TRBV28 and TRBJ1-1, is DVKVTQSSRYLVKRTGEKVFLECVQDMDHENMFWYRQDPGLGLRLIYFSYDVKMKEKGDIPEGYSVSREKKERFSLILESASTNQTSMYLCASRVGDTEAFFGQGTRLTVV.

This chain connects TRBV27 to TRBJ2-2; tentative D call: TRBD2 (6 bases). The germline V gene encodes CDR1 MNHEY and CDR2 SMNVEV (reference sequence). Trimming stripped 5 bases from V and 6 bases from J, with 10 bases between. The CDR3 extends over 13 amino acids. This CDR3 is CASSGGWAGELFF. CDR3 DNA sequence: TGTGCCAGCAGTGGGGGGTGGGCCGGGGAGCTGTTTTTT.

The chain couples TRBV24-1 to TRBJ2-7; D is unclear. Germline lookup yields CDR1 KGHDR and CDR2 SFDVKD. The CDR3 consists of 15 residues. The V end was cut by 5 bases, the J end by 1 base, with 14 bases between. The CDR3: CATSAADSTSYEQYF. The CDR3 DNA reads TGTGCCACCAGTGCGGCGGATTCTACTTCCTACGAGCAGTACTTC.

This chain uses TRBV5-1 with TRBJ1-1; no clear D. Deletions cut 0 bases from V and 4 bases from J, with 13 bases between. Germline V gives CDR1 SGHRS, CDR2 YFSETQ. This CDR3 region has 15 residues. The CDR3 protein is CASSLGGGIGTEAFF. The CDR3 DNA reads as TGCGCCAGCAGCTTGGGAGGAGGTATCGGCACTGAAGCTTTCTTT.

This rearrangement joins TRBV2 to TRBJ2-1; 13 bases line up with TRBD2. The CDR3 is made up of 14 amino acids. V shed 10 bases and J 7 bases; nucleotides not matched to a gene: 7. Per germline, CDR1 SNHLY and CDR2 FYNNEI. CDR3: CATSTSGRVNEQFF. The CDR3 coding sequence is TGTGCCACTTCAACTAGCGGGAGGGTTAATGAGCAGTTCTTC.

The rearrangement links TRBV7-9 to TRBJ2-3; 8 positions agree with TRBD2. Germline trimming cut 0 bases from V and 0 bases from J; bases unmatched to any gene: 5. Per germline, CDR1 SEHNR and CDR2 FQNEAQ (reference sequence). The CDR3 covers 17 residues. CDR3 in DNA: TGTGCCAGCAGCTTAGCTTTGGCGGGGGGAAGCACAGATACGCAGTATTTT. Its protein product is CASSLALAGGSTDTQYF.

The chain is built from TRBV7-3 and TRBJ2-5; 7 bases line up with TRBD2. V was pared by 4 bases and J by 5 bases, with 4 bases of the junction left unmatched. This CDR3 contains 13 residues. Germline CDR1 reads SGHTA; CDR2 reads FQGTGA. CDR3 residues: CASSSGTTETQYF. The CDR3 DNA reads TGTGCCAGCAGCTCCGGGACTACCGAGACCCAGTACTTC. The whole variable domain, remainder taken from reference TRBV7-3 and TRBJ2-5, is GAGVSQTPSNKVTEKGKYVELRCDPISGHTALYWYRQSLGQGPEFLIYFQGTGAADDSGLPNDRFFAVRPEGSVSTLKIQRTERGDSAVYLCASSSGTTETQYFGPGTRLLVL.

The chain recombines TRBV6-5 with TRBJ1-5; no definite D call. V was trimmed by 10 bases and J by 3 bases, leaving 16 bases between them. The CDR3 runs 14 residues. CDR1 and CDR2 (germline): MNHEY, SVGAGI. CDR3 DNA: TGTGCCACCAAGTGGAAACAGTTCAATCAGCCCCAGCATTTT. This translates into CATKWKQFNQPQHF.

Worth noting for this clone: Compared with germline, one end of the junction differs, possibly owing to a read error. This chain links TRBV5-1 with TRBJ1-2; TRBD1 is a possible D gene (5 bases). CDR1 is SGHRS and CDR2 is YFSETQ in the germline V gene. The CDR3 has 13 amino acids. The CDR3 region is CASSLTPGSGDAF. Written as DNA, the CDR3 is TGCGCCAGCAGCTTGACCCCAGGGTCTGGAGATGCCTTC.

The gene calls are TRBV5-1 and TRBJ2-5, with TRBD2 matching over 12 bases. CDR1 and CDR2 (germline): SGHRS, YFSETQ. V was pared by 3 bases and J by 2 bases, with 5 bases of the junction left unmatched. The CDR3 has 16 amino acids. The CDR3: CASSSGTSGLQETQYF. In DNA form, the CDR3 reads TGCGCCAGCAGCTCGGGGACTAGCGGGTTGCAAGAGACCCAGTACTTC.

The chain links TRBV2 to TRBJ1-1, with D possibly being TRBD1 (5 bases). CDR1 and CDR2 (germline): SNHLY, FYNNEI. This CDR3 is built from 12 residues. Trimming cost V 9 bases and J 5 bases, with 13 bases left between them. The CDR3 DNA sequence: TGTGCCAGGTCCCAGGGAATTACTGAAGCTTTCTTT. It encodes CARSQGITEAFF. The variable domain in full, completed from reference TRBV2 and TRBJ1-1, reads EPEVTQTPSHQVTQMGQEVILRCVPISNHLYFYWYRQILGQKVEFLVSFYNNEISEKSEIFDDQFSVERPDGSNFTLKIRSTKLEDSAMYFCARSQGITEAFFGQGTRLTVV.

The rearrangement joins TRBV2 to TRBJ1-3, with 9 nucleotides matching TRBD1. In germline, CDR1 is SNHLY, CDR2 FYNNEI. CDR3 length: 15 residues. Germline trimming cut 8 bases from V and 3 bases from J; bases unmatched to any gene: 8. For the CDR3, the DNA is TGTGCCAGCTGTCAGCGACAGGGGGGTGGAAACACCATATATTTT. As protein: CASCQRQGGGNTIYF.